The entry that follows covers one T cell receptor (beta chain) sequence. The repertoire was sequenced with immunoSEQ multiplex PCR; TCRdb's copy has only in-frame clones and lacks some. The table lists fewer than 110,000 clones, 85% to 95% of them singletons. V was clipped by 6 bases and J by 6 bases; unmatched bases: 11. From germline, CDR1 is ENHRY and CDR2 SYGVKD. The CDR3 covers 16 residues. The sample comes from a study of blood T cell repertoires in COVID-19. Looking at the study overall: From T cells, B-cell-depleted T cells, or PBMCs came the material, which was cDNA or gDNA.

J is TRBJ2-1 and V is TRBV10-3, with 10 bases lining up with TRBD2. The receptor was isolated from a man in his fifties or sixties with active COVID-19. The specimen was peripheral blood. Here the CDR3 reads CAISEGASGSSNEQFF. The CDR3 nucleotides are TGTGCCATCAGCGAGGGGGCTAGCGGGAGTAGCAATGAGCAGTTCTTC.